The 18 T cell receptor beta chains below come from one sample, sequenced in a study of T cells after posttransplantation cyclophosphamide. TCRdb's copy holds only in-frame clones and misses some; the assay was immunoSEQ multiplex PCR. The table has about 11,000 clones, approximately 95% seen once. The sample consisted of naive CD8+ T cells sorted from PBMCs. These receptors were obtained from a man aged 25-45 years in good health and a related stem cell transplant donor.

This chain links TRBV11-2 with TRBJ2-7; D is perhaps TRBD1 (7 bases). This CDR3 is built from 13 residues. Germline CDR1 is SGHAT and CDR2 is FQNNGV. The V end was cut by 4 bases, the J end by 5 bases, with 12 bases between. The CDR3 region has the DNA TGTGCCAGCAGCTACCCAGGGGGGCACGAGCAGTACTTC. This gives the protein CASSYPGGHEQYF.

The V and J genes are TRBV9 and TRBJ1-2; D remains ambiguous. CDR3 length equals 15 residues. V gave up 0 bases and J gave up 4 bases, with 13 bases separating them. CDR1 and CDR2 (germline): SGDLS, YYNGEE. CDR3 nucleotides: TGTGCCAGCAGCGTAGATGAGGCGGACTTCTATGGCTACACCTTC. It specifies CASSVDEADFYGYTF. The entire variable domain, with the rest obtained from reference TRBV9 and TRBJ1-2, is as follows: DSGVTQTPKHLITATGQRVTLRCSPRSGDLSVYWYQQSLDQGLQFLIQYYNGEERAKGNILERFSAQQFPDLHSELNLSSLELGDSALYFCASSVDEADFYGYTFGSGTRLTVV.

This chain connects TRBV15 to TRBJ2-2; D might be TRBD1 (5 bases). Between the trimmed V and J ends, which lost 7 bases and 0 bases, there was a span of 12 bases. Germline V gene sequence: CDR1 LNHNV, CDR2 YYDKDF (reference sequence). The length of the CDR3 is 15 residues. CDR3 sequence reads: CATKGRMSNTGELFF. Here the CDR3 DNA reads TGTGCCACCAAGGGGCGGATGTCGAACACCGGGGAGCTGTTTTTT. The full variable domain, rest sourced from reference TRBV15 and TRBJ2-2, is DAMVIQNPRYQVTQFGKPVTLSCSQTLNHNVMYWYQQKSSQAPKLLFHYYDKDFNNEADTPDNFQSRRPNTSFCFLDIRSPGLGDTAMYLCATKGRMSNTGELFFGEGSRLTVL.

The chain recombines TRBV5-1 with TRBJ2-3; 8 bases map to TRBD2. V gave up 0 bases and J gave up 3 bases; unmatched junction bases: 9. Germline loops: CDR1 SGHRS, CDR2 YFSETQ. This CDR3 spans 17 amino acids. The chain's CDR3 is CASSLDSGGSGTDTQYF. CDR3 nucleotides: TGCGCCAGCAGCTTGGATTCGGGGGGGTCAGGAACAGATACGCAGTATTTT.

This clone has a handful of counts. This rearrangement joins TRBV6-6 to TRBJ1-1; D may be TRBD1 (5 bases). In germline, CDR1 is MNHNY, CDR2 SVGAGI (reference sequence). V lost 5 bases to trimming and J lost 8 bases, with 12 bases between them. The CDR3 has 12 residues. CDR3 region: CASSPRVAEAFF. In DNA form, the CDR3 reads TGTGCCAGCAGTCCCAGGGTTGCAGAAGCTTTCTTT.

The rearrangement uses TRBV9 and TRBJ2-7; 7 nucleotides match TRBD1. Per germline, CDR1 SGDLS and CDR2 YYNGEE. This CDR3 region has 14 residues. J was trimmed by 3 bases and V by 4 bases; bases with no gene match: 7. The CDR3 region is CASSLRQGNYEQYF. CDR3 bases: TGTGCCAGCAGCCTAAGACAGGGTAACTACGAGCAGTACTTC. Using reference TRBV9 and TRBJ2-7 for the parts outside the CDR3, the full variable domain is DSGVTQTPKHLITATGQRVTLRCSPRSGDLSVYWYQQSLDQGLQFLIQYYNGEERAKGNILERFSAQQFPDLHSELNLSSLELGDSALYFCASSLRQGNYEQYFGPGTRLTVT.

V usage is TRBV6-5 and J usage is TRBJ2-7, with a possible D match to TRBD2 (6 bases). There are 16 residues in the CDR3. Between the trimmed V and J ends, which lost 0 bases and 2 bases, there was a span of 14 bases. Germline V CDR1 and CDR2: MNHEY, SVGAGI. CDR3 coding DNA: TGTGCCAGCAGTTACTCCCCCGGGGGTAGGACCTACGAGCAGTACTTC. The encoded protein is CASSYSPGGRTYEQYF.

The chain carries TRBV12-2 and TRBJ2-7; TRBD1 reflects the table's D call only, with no check against the DNA. TRBV12-2 is given as a pseudogene. The CDR3 covers 15 residues. The CDR3 DNA is TGTGCAAGTCGCTTAAGGGACACGAGCTCCTACGAGCAGTACTTC. Translation: CASRLRDTSSYEQYF.

The gene calls are TRBV4-3 and TRBJ2-5; D may be TRBD2 (5 bases). The J call is in doubt because the DNA end fits TRBJ2-7 better. This CDR3 spans 11 amino acids. Germline V CDR1 and CDR2: LGHNA, YSLEER. The CDR3 nucleotides read TGCGCCACTAGCAGCGGAGGCGAGCAGTACTTC. Protein product: CATSSGGEQYF.

This clone was counted once. The V and J genes are TRBV4-1 and TRBJ2-1; D is uncertain. Trimming left V 4 bases short and J 4 bases short, with 11 bases between. CDR1 and CDR2 (germline): MGHRA, YSYEKL. The CDR3 is 14 residues long. In DNA, the CDR3 is TGCGCCAGCAGCCCCCAGATAAAGTACAATGAGCAGTTCTTC. Translated, it gives CASSPQIKYNEQFF.

The V gene is TRBV5-6, the J gene TRBJ2-1; perhaps TRBD2 as D (6 bases). Looked up from germline, CDR1 is SGHDT and CDR2 is YYEEEE. CDR3 size: 18 residues. V lost 3 bases to trimming and J lost 0 bases, with 19 bases between them. This CDR3 reads CASSWTMSQGSSYNEQFF. The CDR3 DNA reads as TGTGCCAGCAGCTGGACTATGAGTCAGGGAAGCTCCTACAATGAGCAGTTCTTC.

This clone was recorded only once. The CDR3 DNA follows: TGTGCCAGCTCACCAACTAGCGGGGGCAGCTCTGGGGCCAACGTCCTGACTTTC. It specifies CASSPTSGGSSGANVLTF. This sequence joins TRBV18 and TRBJ2-6, with TRBD2 matching over 11 bases. The CDR3 has 18 residues. Germline V gives CDR1 KGHSH, CDR2 LQKENI. V gave up 2 bases and J gave up 0 bases; unmatched junction bases: 3.

The chain joins TRBV27 to TRBJ2-7, with 10 positions matching TRBD2. The germline V gene encodes CDR1 MNHEY and CDR2 SMNVEV (reference sequence). After removal of 4 bases from V and 5 bases from J, the junction contained 8 bases not matched to a gene. The CDR3 extends over 15 amino acids. The CDR3 loop is CASSSVRTSGDEQYF. CDR3 DNA sequence: TGTGCCAGCAGTTCGGTGAGGACTAGCGGTGACGAGCAGTACTTC.

This chain's CDR3 is CASSEQGRTEAFF. The DNA of the CDR3 is TGTGCCAGCAGTGAACAGGGTCGAACTGAAGCTTTCTTT. This sequence joins TRBV25-1 and TRBJ1-1, with D maybe TRBD1 (5 bases). CDR1 is MGHDK, CDR2 SYGVNS, per germline. V was shortened by 2 bases and J by 5 bases, with 9 bases between the two germline ends. This CDR3 has 13 amino acids.

The rearrangement joins TRBV7-9 to TRBJ2-5; possibly TRBD2 for D (5 bases). Germline V gives CDR1 SEHNR, CDR2 FQNEAQ (reference sequence). With 5 bases removed from V and 4 bases from J, the gap between germline ends came to 11 bases. The CDR3 has 13 amino acids. Here the CDR3 DNA reads TGTGCCAGCAGCCACCGGGATGGAGAGACCCAGTACTTC. Its translation: CASSHRDGETQYF.

V gene TRBV9 combines with J gene TRBJ2-3, with D unclear. The V gene lost 4 bases and the J gene lost 6 bases, with 6 bases spanning the gap. The CDR3 runs to 11 residues. Per germline, CDR1 SGDLS and CDR2 YYNGEE. In DNA, the CDR3 is TGTGCCAGCAGCTCGCAGGATACGCAGTATTTT. Its protein product is CASSSQDTQYF.

The chain has TRBV9 and TRBJ2-7, with TRBD1 matching over 11 bases. The CDR3 contains 15 residues. Germline CDR1 SGDLS, CDR2 YYNGEE. The trim removed 1 base at V and 6 bases at J, leaving 6 bases unmatched. The CDR3 DNA is TGTGCCAGCAGCGTATGGGGACAGGGGGATCGCGAGCAGTACTTC. Translation: CASSVWGQGDREQYF.

The J gene is TRBJ2-7, the V gene TRBV27, with TRBD1 matching over 11 bases. V lost 6 bases to trimming and J lost 2 bases; unmatched junction nucleotides: 3. Germline values: CDR1 MNHEY, CDR2 SMNVEV (reference sequence). This CDR3 has 14 amino acids. The CDR3 DNA follows: TGTGCCAGCAGGTGGGGACAGGGGGCCTACGAGCAGTACTTC. Translation gives CASRWGQGAYEQYF.